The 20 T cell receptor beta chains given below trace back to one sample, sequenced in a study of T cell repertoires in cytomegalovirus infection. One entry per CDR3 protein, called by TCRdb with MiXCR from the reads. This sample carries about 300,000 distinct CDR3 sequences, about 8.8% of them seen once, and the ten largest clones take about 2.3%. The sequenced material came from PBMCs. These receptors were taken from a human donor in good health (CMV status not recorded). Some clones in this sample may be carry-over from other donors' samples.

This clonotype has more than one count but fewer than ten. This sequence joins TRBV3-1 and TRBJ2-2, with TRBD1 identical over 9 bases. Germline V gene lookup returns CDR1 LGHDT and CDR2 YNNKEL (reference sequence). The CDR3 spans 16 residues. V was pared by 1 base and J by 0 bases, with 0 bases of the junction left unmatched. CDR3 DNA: TGTGCCAGCAGCCAAGGGACAGGGGCGAACACCGGGGAGCTGTTTTTT. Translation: CASSQGTGANTGELFF.

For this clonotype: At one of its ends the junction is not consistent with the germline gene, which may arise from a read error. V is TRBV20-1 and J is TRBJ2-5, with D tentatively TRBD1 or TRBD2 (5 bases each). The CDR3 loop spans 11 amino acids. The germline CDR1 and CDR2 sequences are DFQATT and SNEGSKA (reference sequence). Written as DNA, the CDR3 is TGCAGTGCAGAGTCAGGGACCCCTTTATCCTTC. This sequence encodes CSAESGTPLSF.

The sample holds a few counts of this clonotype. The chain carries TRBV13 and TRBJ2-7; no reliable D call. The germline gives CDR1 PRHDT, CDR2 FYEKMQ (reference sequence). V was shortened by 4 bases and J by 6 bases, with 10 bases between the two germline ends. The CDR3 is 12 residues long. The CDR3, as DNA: TGTGCCAGCAGCTCCGACACAGCCGAGCAGTACTTC. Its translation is CASSSDTAEQYF.

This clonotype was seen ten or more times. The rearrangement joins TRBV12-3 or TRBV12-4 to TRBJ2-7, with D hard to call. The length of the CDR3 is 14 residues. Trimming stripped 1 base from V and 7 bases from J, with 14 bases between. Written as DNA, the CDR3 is TGTGCCAGCAGTTTAGGGTCGGGCCTTTTGGAGCAGTACTTC. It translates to CASSLGSGLLEQYF.

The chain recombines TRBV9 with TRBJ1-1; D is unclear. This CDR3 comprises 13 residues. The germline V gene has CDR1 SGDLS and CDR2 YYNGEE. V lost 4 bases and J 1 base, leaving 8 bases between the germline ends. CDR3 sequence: CASSSPWNTEAFF. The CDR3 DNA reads TGTGCCAGCAGCTCCCCATGGAACACTGAAGCTTTCTTT.

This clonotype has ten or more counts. The CDR3 protein is CASSRTVYGYTF. CDR3 sequence (DNA): TGTGCCAGCAGTCGGACAGTTTATGGCTACACCTTC. J is TRBJ1-2 and V is TRBV25-1, with D possibly being TRBD1 (6 bases). V was trimmed by 5 bases and J by 5 bases, leaving 9 bases between them. Germline V gene lookup returns CDR1 MGHDK and CDR2 SYGVNS. CDR3 length: 12 amino acids.

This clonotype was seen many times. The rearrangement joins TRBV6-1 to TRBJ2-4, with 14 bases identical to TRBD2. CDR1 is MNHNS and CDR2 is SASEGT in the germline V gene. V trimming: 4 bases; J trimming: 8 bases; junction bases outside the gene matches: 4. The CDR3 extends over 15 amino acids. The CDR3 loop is CASSATSGGAYIQYF. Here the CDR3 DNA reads TGTGCCAGCAGTGCGACTAGCGGGGGGGCGTACATTCAGTACTTC.

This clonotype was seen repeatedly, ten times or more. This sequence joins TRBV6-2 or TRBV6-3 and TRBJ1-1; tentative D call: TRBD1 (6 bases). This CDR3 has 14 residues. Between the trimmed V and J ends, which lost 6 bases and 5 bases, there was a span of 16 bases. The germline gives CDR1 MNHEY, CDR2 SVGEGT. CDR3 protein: CASSYGQLRTEAFF. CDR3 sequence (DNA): TGTGCCAGCAGCTACGGACAGTTGAGGACTGAAGCTTTCTTT.

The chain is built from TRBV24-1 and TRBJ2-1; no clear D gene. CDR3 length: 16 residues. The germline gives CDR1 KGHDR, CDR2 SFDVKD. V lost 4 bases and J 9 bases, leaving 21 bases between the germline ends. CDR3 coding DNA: TGTGCCACCAGTGACTCTCGAGCGTCCCCCGTCGGTGAGCAGTTCTTC. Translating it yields CATSDSRASPVGEQFF.

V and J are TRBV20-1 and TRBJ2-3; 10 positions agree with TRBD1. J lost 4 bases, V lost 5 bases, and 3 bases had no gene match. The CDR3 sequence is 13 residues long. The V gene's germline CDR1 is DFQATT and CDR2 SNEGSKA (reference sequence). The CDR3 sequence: CSAETGGADTQYF. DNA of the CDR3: TGCAGTGCTGAGACAGGGGGCGCAGATACGCAGTATTTT.

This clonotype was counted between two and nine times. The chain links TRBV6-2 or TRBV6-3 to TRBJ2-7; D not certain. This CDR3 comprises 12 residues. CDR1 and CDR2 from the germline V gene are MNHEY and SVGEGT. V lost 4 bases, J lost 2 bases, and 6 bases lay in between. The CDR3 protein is CASSLKPYEQYV. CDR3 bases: TGTGCCAGCAGTTTGAAACCCTACGAGCAGTACGTC.

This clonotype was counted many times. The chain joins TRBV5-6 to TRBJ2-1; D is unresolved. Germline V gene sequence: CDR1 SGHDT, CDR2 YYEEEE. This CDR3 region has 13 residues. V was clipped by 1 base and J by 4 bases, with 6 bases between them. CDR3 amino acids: CASSLSMYNEQFF. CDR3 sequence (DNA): TGTGCCAGCAGCTTGTCGATGTACAATGAGCAGTTCTTC.

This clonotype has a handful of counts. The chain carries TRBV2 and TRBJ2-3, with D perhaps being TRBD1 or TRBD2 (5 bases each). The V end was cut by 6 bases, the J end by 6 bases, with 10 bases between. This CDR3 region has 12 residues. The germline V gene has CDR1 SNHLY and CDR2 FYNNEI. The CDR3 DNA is TGTGCCAGCAGGAGAGAGGGGGATACGCAGTATTTT. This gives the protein CASRREGDTQYF. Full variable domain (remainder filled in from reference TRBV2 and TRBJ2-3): EPEVTQTPSHQVTQMGQEVILRCVPISNHLYFYWYRQILGQKVEFLVSFYNNEISEKSEIFDDQFSVERPDGSNFTLKIRSTKLEDSAMYFCASRREGDTQYFGPGTRLTVL.

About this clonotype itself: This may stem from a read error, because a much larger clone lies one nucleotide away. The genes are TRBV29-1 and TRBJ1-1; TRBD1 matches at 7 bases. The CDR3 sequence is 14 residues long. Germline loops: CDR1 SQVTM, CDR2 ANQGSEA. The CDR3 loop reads CRVESRQGVTEAFF. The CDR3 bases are TGCAGGGTTGAGAGTCGACAGGGAGTCACTGAAGCTTTCTTT.

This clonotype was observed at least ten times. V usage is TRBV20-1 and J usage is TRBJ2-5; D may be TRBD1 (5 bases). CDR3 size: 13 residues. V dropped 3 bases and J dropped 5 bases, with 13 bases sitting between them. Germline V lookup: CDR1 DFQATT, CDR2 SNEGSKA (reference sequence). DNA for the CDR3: TGCAGTGCTAGTGCTGGTCCAGGGGAGACCCAGTACTTC. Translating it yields CSASAGPGETQYF.

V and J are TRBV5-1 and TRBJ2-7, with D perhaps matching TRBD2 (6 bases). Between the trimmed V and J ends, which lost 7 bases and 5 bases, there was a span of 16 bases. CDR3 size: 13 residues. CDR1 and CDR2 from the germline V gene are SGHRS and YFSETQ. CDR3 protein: CASGTSPTDEQYF. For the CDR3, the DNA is TGCGCCAGCGGGACTTCTCCCACGGACGAGCAGTACTTC.

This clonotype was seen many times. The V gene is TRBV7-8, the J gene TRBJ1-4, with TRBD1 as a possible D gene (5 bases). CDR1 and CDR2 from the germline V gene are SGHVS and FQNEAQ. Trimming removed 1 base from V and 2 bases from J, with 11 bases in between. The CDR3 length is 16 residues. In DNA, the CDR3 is TGTGCCAGCAGCTTAGTCTGGGCAGGGACTAATGAAAAACTGTTTTTT. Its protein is CASSLVWAGTNEKLFF.

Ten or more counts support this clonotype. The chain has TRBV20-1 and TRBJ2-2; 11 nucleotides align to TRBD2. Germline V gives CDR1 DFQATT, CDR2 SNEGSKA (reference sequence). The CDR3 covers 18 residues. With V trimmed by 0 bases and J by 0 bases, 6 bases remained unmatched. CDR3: CSARDRLAGGPNTGELFF. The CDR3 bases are TGCAGTGCTAGAGATCGGCTAGCGGGGGGCCCGAACACCGGGGAGCTGTTTTTT.

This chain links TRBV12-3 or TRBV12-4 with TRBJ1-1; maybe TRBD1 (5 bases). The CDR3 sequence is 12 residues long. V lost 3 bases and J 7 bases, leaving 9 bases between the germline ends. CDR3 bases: TGTGCCAGCAGTTTGGGGGTCTTTGAAGCTTTCTTT. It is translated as CASSLGVFEAFF.

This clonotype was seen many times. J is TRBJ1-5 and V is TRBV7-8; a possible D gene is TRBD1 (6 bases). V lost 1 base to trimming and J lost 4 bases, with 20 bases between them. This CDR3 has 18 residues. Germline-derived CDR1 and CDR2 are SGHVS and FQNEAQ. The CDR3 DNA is TGTGCCAGCAGCTTAGGCCTCTTGAATTCACAGGGTAATCAGCCCCAGCATTTT. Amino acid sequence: CASSLGLLNSQGNQPQHF.